This T cell receptor (beta chain) was identified during a study of blood T cell repertoires in COVID-19. This CDR3 has 15 amino acids. V was trimmed by 4 bases and J by 1 base, leaving 11 bases between them. CDR1 is SNHLY, CDR2 FYNNEI, per germline. TCRdb keeps only in-frame clones here, not all; method: immunoSEQ multiplex PCR. The table includes around 88,000 clones, around three quarters detected once. What was sequenced was peripheral blood. This TCR derives from a man aged 50-60 years who had recovered from COVID-19. The chain links TRBV2 to TRBJ1-5; a possible D gene is TRBD1 (5 bases). The CDR3: CASSVLGGSNQPQHF. As DNA, the CDR3 is TGTGCCAGCAGTGTCTTGGGGGGAAGCAATCAGCCCCAGCATTTT.